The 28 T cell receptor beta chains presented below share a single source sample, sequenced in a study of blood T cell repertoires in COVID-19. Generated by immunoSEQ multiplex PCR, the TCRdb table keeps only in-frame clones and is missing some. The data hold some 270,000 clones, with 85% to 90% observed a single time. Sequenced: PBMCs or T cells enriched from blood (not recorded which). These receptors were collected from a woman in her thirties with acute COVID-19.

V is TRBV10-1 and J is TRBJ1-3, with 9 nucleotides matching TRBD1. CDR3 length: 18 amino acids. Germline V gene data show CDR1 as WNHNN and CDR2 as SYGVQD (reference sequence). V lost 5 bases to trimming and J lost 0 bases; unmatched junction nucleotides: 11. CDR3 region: CASSPSPGTGSSGNTIYF. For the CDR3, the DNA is TGCGCCAGCAGTCCATCCCCGGGGACAGGGAGCTCTGGAAACACCATATATTTT.

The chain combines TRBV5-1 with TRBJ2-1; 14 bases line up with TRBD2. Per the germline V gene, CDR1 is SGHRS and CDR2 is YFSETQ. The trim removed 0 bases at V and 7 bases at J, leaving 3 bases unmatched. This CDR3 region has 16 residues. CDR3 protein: CASSLEGLAGDNEQFF. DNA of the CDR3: TGCGCCAGCAGCTTGGAGGGACTAGCGGGAGATAATGAGCAGTTCTTC.

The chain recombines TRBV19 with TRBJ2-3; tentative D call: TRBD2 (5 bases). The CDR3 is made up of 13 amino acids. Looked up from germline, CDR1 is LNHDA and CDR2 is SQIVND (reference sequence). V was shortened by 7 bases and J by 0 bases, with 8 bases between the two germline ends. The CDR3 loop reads CASTPGSTDTQYF. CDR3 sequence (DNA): TGTGCCAGTACCCCGGGGAGCACAGATACGCAGTATTTT.

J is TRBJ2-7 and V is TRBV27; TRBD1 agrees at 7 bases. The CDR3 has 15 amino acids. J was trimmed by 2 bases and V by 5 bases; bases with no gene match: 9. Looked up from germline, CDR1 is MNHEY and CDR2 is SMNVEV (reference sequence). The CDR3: CASSAQTGQTYEQYF. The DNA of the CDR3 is TGTGCCAGCAGTGCGCAAACGGGACAGACCTACGAGCAGTACTTC.

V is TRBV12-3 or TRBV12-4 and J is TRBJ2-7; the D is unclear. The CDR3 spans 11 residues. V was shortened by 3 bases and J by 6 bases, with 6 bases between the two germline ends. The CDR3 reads CASSFSIEQYF. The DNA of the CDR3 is TGTGCCAGCAGTTTTAGTATCGAGCAGTACTTC.

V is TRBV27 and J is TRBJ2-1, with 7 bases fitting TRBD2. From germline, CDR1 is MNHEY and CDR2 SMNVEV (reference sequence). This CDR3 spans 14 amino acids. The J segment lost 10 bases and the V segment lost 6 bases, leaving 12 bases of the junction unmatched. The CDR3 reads CASSRWEGLREQFF. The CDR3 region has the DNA TGTGCCAGCAGCAGGTGGGAGGGGCTACGGGAGCAGTTCTTC.

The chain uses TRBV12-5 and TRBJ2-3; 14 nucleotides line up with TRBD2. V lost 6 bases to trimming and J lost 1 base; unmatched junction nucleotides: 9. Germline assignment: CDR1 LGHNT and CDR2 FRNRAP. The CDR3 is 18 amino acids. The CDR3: CASGQGTSGSRGTDTQYF. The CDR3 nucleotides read TGTGCTAGTGGCCAAGGGACTAGCGGGAGTCGGGGCACAGATACGCAGTATTTT.

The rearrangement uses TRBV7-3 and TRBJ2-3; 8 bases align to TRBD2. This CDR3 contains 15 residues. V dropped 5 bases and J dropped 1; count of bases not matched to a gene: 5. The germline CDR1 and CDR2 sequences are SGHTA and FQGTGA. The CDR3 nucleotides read TGTGCCAGCAGCCTAAAGACTAGCGGCACAGATACGCAGTATTTT. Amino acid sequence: CASSLKTSGTDTQYF.

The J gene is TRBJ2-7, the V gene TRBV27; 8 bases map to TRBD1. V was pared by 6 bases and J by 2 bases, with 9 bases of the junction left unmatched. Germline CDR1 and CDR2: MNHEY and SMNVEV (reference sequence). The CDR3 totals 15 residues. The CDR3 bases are TGTGCCAGCAGCTCTGGGACAGGTATTACCTACGAGCAGTACTTC. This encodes CASSSGTGITYEQYF.

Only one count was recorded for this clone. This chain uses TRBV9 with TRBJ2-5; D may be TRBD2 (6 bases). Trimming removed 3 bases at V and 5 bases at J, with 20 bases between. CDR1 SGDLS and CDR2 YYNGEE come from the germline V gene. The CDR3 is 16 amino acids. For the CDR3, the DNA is TGTGCCAGCAGCGCTCTAGGGGAGACGGGGAGGGAGACCCAGTACTTC. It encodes CASSALGETGRETQYF.

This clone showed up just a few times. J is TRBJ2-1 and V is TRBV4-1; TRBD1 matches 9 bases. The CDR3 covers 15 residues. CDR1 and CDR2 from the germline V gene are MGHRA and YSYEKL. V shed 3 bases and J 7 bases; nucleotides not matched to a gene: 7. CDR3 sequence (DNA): TGCGCCAGCAGCCAGTGGGGACAGGGTGGAAATGAGCAGTTCTTC. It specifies CASSQWGQGGNEQFF.

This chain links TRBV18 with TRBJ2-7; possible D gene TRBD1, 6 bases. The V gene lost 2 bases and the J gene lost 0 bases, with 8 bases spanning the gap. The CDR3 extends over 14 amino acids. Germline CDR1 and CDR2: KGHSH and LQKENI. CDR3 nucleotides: TGTGCCAGCTCACCAGGACAGACCTCCTACGAGCAGTACTTC. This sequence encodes CASSPGQTSYEQYF.

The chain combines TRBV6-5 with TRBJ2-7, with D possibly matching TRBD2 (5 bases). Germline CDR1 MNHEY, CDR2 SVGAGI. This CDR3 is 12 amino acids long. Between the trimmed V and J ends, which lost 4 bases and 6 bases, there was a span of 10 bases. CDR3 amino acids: CASSSVGGEQYF. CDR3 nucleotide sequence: TGTGCCAGCAGTTCGGTCGGAGGCGAGCAGTACTTC.

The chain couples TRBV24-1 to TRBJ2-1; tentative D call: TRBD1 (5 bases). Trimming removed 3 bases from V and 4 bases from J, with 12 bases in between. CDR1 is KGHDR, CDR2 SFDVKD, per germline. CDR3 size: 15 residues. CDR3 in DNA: TGTGCCACCAGTGATGGAACGACAGTATACAATGAGCAGTTCTTC. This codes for CATSDGTTVYNEQFF.

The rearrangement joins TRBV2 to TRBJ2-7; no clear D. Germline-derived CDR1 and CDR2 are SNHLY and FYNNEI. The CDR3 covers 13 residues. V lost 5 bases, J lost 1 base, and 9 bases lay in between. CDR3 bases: TGTGCCAGCAGTTTGTGGCGGTCCTACGAGCAGTACTTC. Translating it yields CASSLWRSYEQYF.

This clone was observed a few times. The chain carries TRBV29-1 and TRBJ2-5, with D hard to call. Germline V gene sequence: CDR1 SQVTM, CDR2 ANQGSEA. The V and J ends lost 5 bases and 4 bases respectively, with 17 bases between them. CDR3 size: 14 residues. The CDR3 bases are TGCAGCGTTTCGTTTGAGTCGGGTGGAGAGACCCAGTACTTC. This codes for CSVSFESGGETQYF.

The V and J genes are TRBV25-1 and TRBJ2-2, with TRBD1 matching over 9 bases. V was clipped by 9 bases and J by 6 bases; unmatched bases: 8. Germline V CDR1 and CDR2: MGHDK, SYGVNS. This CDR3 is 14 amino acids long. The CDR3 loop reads CASTGGEGSGELFF. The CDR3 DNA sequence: TGTGCCAGTACAGGGGGCGAAGGGTCCGGGGAGCTGTTTTTT.

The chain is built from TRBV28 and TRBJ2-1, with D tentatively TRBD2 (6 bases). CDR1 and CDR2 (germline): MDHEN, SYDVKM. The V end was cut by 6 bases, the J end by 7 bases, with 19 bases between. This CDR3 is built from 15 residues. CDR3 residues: CASSPGGPKRNEQFF. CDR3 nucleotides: TGTGCCAGCAGCCCCGGGGGACCGAAGCGGAATGAGCAGTTCTTC. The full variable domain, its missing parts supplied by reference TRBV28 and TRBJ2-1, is DVKVTQSSRYLVKRTGEKVFLECVQDMDHENMFWYRQDPGLGLRLIYFSYDVKMKEKGDIPEGYSVSREKKERFSLILESASTNQTSMYLCASSPGGPKRNEQFFGPGTRLTVL.

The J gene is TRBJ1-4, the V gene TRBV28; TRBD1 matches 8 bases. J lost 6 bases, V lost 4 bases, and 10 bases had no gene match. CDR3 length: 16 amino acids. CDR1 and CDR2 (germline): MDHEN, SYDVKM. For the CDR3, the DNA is TGTGCCAGCAGTTCCATAGGCACAGGGGGACATGAAAAACTGTTTTTT. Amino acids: CASSSIGTGGHEKLFF. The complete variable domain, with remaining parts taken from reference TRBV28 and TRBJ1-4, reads DVKVTQSSRYLVKRTGEKVFLECVQDMDHENMFWYRQDPGLGLRLIYFSYDVKMKEKGDIPEGYSVSREKKERFSLILESASTNQTSMYLCASSSIGTGGHEKLFFGSGTQLSVL.

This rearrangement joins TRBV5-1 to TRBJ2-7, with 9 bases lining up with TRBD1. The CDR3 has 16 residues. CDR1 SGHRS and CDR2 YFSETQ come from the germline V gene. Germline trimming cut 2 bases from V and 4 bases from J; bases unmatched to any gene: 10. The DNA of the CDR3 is TGCGCCAGCAGCTTAAGCCGGGACAGGGCTGGGTACGAGCAGTACTTC. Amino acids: CASSLSRDRAGYEQYF.

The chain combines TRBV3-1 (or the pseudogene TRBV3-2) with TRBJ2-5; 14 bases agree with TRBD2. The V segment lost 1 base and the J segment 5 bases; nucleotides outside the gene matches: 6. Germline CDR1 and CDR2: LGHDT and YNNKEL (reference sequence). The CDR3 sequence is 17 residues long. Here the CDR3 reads CASSQGGLAGVRETQYF. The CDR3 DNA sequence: TGTGCCAGCAGCCAAGGGGGACTAGCGGGAGTTAGGGAGACCCAGTACTTC.

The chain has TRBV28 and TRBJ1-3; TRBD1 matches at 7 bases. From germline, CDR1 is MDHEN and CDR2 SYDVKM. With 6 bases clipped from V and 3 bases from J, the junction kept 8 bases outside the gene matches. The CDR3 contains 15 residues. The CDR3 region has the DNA TGTGCCAGCAGCCAAGGACAGGCGTATGGAAACACCATATATTTT. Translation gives CASSQGQAYGNTIYF. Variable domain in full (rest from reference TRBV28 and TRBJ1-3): DVKVTQSSRYLVKRTGEKVFLECVQDMDHENMFWYRQDPGLGLRLIYFSYDVKMKEKGDIPEGYSVSREKKERFSLILESASTNQTSMYLCASSQGQAYGNTIYFGEGSWLTVV.

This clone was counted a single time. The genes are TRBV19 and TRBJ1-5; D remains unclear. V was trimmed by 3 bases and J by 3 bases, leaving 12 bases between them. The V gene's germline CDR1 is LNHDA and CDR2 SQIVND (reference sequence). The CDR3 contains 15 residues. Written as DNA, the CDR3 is TGTGCCAGTAGTATGGGAGGTGGGTACAATCAGCCCCAGCATTTT. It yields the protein CASSMGGGYNQPQHF.

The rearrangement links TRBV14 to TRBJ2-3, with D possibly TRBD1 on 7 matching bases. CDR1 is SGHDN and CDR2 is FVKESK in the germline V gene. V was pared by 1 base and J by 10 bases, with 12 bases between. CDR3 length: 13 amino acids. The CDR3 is CASSQVEGAAQYF. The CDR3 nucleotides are TGTGCCAGCAGCCAAGTGGAGGGGGCTGCGCAGTATTTT.

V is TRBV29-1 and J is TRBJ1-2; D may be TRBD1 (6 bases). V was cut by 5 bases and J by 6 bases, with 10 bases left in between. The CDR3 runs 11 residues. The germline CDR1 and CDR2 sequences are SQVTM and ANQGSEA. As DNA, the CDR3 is TGCAGCGTTCTCTACAGGGATGGCTACACCTTC. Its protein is CSVLYRDGYTF.

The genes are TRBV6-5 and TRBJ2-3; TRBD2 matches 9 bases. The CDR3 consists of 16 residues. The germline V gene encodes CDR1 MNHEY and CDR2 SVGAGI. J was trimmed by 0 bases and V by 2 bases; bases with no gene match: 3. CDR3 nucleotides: TGTGCCAGCAGTTACACAGCGGGAGGCAGCACAGATACGCAGTATTTT. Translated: CASSYTAGGSTDTQYF.

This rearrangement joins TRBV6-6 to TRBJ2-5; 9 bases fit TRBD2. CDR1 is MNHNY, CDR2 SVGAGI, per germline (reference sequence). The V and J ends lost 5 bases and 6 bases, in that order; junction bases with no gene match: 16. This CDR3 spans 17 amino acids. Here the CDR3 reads CASSQHGDSSGRQTQYF. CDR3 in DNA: TGTGCCAGCAGTCAACACGGAGACTCCAGCGGGAGGCAGACCCAGTACTTC.

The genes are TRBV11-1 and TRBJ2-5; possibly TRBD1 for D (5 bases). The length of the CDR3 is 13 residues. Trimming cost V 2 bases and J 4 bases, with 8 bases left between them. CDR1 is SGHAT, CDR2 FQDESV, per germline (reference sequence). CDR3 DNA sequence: TGTGCCAGCAGCTTACTGACAGCAGAGACCCAGTACTTC. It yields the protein CASSLLTAETQYF.